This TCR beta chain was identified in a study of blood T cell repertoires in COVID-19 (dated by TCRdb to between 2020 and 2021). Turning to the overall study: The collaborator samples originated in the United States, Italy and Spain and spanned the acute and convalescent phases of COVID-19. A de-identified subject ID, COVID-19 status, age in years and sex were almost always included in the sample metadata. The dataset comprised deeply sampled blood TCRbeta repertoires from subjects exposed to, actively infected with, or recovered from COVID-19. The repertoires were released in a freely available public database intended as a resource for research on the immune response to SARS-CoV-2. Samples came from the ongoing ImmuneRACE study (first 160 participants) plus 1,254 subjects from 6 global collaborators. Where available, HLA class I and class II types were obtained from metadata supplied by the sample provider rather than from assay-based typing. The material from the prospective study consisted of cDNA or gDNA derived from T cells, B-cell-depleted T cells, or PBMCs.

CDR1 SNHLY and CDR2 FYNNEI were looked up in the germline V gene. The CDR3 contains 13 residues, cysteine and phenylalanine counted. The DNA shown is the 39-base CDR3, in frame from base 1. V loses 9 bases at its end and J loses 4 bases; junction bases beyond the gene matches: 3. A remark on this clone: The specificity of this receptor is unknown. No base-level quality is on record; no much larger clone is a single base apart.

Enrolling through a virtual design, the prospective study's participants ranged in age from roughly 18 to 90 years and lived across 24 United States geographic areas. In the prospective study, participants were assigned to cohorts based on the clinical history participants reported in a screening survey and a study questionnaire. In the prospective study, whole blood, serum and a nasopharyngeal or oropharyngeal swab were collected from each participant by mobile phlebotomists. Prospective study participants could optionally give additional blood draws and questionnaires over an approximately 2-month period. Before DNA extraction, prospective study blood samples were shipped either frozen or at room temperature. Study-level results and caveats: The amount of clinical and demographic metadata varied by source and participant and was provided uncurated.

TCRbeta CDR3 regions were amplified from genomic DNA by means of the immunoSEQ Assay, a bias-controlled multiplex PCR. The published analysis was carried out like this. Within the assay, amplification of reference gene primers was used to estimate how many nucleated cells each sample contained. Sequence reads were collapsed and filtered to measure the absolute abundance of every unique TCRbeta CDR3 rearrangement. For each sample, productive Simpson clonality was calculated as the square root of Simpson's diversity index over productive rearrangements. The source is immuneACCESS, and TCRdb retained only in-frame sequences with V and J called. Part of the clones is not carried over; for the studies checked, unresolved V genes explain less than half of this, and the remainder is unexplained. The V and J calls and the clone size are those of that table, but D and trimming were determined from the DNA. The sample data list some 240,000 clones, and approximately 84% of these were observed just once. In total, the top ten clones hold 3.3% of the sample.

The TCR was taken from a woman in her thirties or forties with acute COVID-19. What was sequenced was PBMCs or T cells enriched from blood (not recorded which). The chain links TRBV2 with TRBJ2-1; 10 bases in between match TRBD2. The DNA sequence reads TGTGCCAGAACTAGCGGGAAATACAATGAGCAGTTCTTC. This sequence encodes CARTSGKYNEQFF.